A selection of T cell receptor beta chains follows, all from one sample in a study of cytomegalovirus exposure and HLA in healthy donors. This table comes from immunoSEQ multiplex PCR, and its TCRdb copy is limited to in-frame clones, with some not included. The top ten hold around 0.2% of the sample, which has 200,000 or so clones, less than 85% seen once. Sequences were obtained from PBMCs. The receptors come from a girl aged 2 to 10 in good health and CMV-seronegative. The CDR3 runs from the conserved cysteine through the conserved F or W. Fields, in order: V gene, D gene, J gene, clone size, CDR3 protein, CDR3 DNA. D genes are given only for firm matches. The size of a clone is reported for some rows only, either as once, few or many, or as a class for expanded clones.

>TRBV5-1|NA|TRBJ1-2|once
CASSTGILYTF
TGCGCCAGCAGCACAGGGATCCTCTACACCTTC
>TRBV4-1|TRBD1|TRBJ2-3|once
CASSQAGQGKADTQYF
TGCGCCAGCAGCCAGGCCGGACAGGGGAAGGCAGATACGCAGTATTTT
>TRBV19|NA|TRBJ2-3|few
CASSPFGTLSTDTQYF
TGTGCCAGTAGTCCATTCGGGACACTAAGCACAGATACGCAGTATTTT
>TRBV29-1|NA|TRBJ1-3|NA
CSVEDFGYGGNTIYF
TGCAGCGTTGAAGATTTCGGGTATGGTGGAAACACCATATATTTT
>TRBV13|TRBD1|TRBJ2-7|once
CASSLERDRAHEQYF
TGTGCCAGCAGCTTAGAAAGGGACAGGGCCCACGAGCAGTACTTC
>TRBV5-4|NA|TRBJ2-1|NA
CASSFLAQGRGGNEQFF
TGTGCCAGCAGCTTCCTAGCTCAGGGGCGCGGTGGCAATGAGCAGTTCTTC
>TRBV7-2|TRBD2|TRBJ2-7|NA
CASSGGLAGSYEQYF
TGTGCCAGCAGCGGGGGACTAGCGGGGAGCTACGAGCAGTACTTC
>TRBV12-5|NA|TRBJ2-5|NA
CASGYRTSGQTQYF
TGTGCTAGTGGTTACCGGACTTCCGGTCAGACCCAGTACTTC
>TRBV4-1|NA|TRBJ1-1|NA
CASSQDRVNTEAFF
TGCGCCAGCAGCCAAGACAGGGTGAACACTGAAGCTTTCTTT
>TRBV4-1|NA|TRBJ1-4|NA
CASSQDRTTNEKLFF
TGCGCCAGCAGCCAAGACAGGACAACTAATGAAAAACTGTTTTTT
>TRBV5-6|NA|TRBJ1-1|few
CASSLFRGVNTEAFF
TGTGCCAGCAGCTTGTTTCGCGGGGTTAACACTGAAGCTTTCTTT
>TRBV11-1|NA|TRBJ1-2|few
CASSWGRLMGYTF
TGTGCCAGCAGCTGGGGCAGACTTATGGGCTACACCTTC
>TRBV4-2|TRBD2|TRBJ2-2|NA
CASSHLPGLAGFTGELFF
TGTGCCAGCAGCCATCTTCCGGGACTAGCGGGGTTCACCGGGGAGCTGTTTTTT
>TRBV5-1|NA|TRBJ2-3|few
CASSLPTGDFTDTQYF
TGCGCCAGCAGCTTGCCAACAGGAGACTTCACAGATACGCAGTATTTT
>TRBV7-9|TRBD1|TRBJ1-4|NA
CASRTNRGANEKLFF
TGTGCCAGCAGGACCAACAGGGGCGCTAATGAAAAACTGTTTTTT
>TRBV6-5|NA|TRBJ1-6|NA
CASSPELAHNSPLHF
TGTGCCAGCAGCCCCGAGCTCGCTCATAATTCACCCCTCCACTTT
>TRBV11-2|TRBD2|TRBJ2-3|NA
CASSLIAGGYDTQYF
TGTGCCAGCAGCTTAATAGCGGGAGGATACGATACGCAGTATTTT
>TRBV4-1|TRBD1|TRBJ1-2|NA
CASSQSPARGLGYTF
TGCGCCAGCAGCCAAAGTCCGGCCAGGGGGCTCGGCTACACCTTC
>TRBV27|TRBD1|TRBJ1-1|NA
CASSRRRGLNTEAFF
TGTGCCAGCAGCCGCCGCAGGGGGCTGAACACTGAAGCTTTCTTT
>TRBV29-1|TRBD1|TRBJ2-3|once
CSVRTGQGAADTQYF
TGCAGCGTTCGAACGGGACAGGGGGCCGCAGATACGCAGTATTTT
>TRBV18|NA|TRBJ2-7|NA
CASSPSHSPYEQYF
TGTGCCAGCTCACCATCCCACAGTCCCTACGAGCAGTACTTC
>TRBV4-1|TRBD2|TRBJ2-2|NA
CASSLPSGGYTGELFF
TGCGCCAGCAGCCTACCGAGCGGGGGCTACACCGGGGAGCTGTTTTTT
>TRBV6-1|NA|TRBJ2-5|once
CASSTTRKETQYF
TGTGCCAGCAGTACTACTAGGAAGGAGACCCAGTACTTC
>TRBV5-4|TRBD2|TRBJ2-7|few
CASRKEAGGAEQYF
TGTGCCAGCAGGAAGGAAGCGGGAGGTGCCGAGCAGTACTTC
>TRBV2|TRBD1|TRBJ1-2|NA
CASSDLAGGNYGYTF
TGTGCCAGCAGTGACTTGGCAGGGGGTAACTATGGCTACACCTTC
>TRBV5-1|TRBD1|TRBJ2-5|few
CASSDDRAETQYF
TGCGCCAGCAGCGACGACAGGGCCGAGACCCAGTACTTC
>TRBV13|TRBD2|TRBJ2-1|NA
CASSPGGGGEQFF
TGTGCCAGCAGCCCTGGCGGGGGGGGAGAGCAGTTCTTC
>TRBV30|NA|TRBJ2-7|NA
CAWSPPTRGEQYF
TGTGCCTGGAGCCCCCCGACCCGGGGCGAGCAGTACTTC
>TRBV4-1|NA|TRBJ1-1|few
CASSQEGPNTEAFF
TGCGCCAGCAGCCAAGAGGGCCCGAACACTGAAGCTTTCTTT
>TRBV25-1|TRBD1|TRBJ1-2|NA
CASSTGGARYGYTF
TGTGCCAGCAGTACAGGGGGGGCGCGGTATGGCTACACCTTC
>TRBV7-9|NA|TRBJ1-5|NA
CASSLQEQPQHF
TGTGCCAGCAGCCTACAGGAACAGCCCCAGCATTTT
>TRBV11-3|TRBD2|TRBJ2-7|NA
CASSQKTSGDYEQYF
TGTGCCAGCAGCCAGAAGACTAGCGGAGACTACGAGCAGTACTTC
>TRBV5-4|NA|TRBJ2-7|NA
CASSPAWGTDEQYF
TGTGCCAGCAGCCCAGCTTGGGGCACGGACGAGCAGTACTTC
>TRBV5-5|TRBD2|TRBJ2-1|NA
CASSAALAGGREQFF
TGTGCCAGCAGCGCGGCCCTCGCGGGGGGGCGAGAGCAGTTCTTC
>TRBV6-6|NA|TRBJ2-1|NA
CASCNGYNEQFF
TGTGCCAGCTGCAACGGGTACAATGAGCAGTTCTTC
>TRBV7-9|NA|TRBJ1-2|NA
CASSLPTGAYGYTF
TGTGCCAGCAGCTTACCTACAGGAGCCTATGGCTACACCTTC
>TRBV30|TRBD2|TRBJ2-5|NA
CAWSGSGREAGKTQYF
TGTGCCTGGAGCGGTAGCGGGAGGGAGGCCGGAAAGACCCAGTACTTC
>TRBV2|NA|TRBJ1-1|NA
CASSFPSQNTEAFF
TGTGCCAGCAGTTTCCCAAGCCAGAACACTGAAGCTTTCTTT
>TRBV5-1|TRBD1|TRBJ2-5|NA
CASSLPGQARETQYF
TGCGCCAGCAGCTTACCGGGACAGGCTAGGGAGACCCAGTACTTC
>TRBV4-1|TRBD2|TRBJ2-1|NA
CASSLLGTSGYNEQFF
TGCGCCAGCAGCCTTCTCGGGACTAGCGGGTACAATGAGCAGTTCTTC
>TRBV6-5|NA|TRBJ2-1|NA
CASSYSLTPYNEQFF
TGTGCCAGCAGTTACTCACTAACCCCTTACAATGAGCAGTTCTTC
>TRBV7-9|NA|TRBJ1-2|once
CASSLNGREYTF
TGTGCCAGCAGCTTAAACGGGAGGGAGTACACCTTC
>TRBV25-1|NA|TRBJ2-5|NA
CASSESKEQYF
TGTGCCAGCAGTGAATCCAAAGAGCAGTACTTC
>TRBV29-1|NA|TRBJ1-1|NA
CSVPRRGGTEAFF
TGCAGCGTTCCCCGGCGGGGAGGCACTGAAGCTTTCTTT
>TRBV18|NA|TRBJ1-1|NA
CASSPASGHFTEAFF
TGTGCCAGCTCACCAGCCTCGGGACACTTCACTGAAGCTTTCTTT
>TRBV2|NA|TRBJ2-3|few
CASSDLSLATDTQYF
TGTGCCAGCAGTGATTTGTCGCTGGCTACAGATACGCAGTATTTT